This T cell receptor beta chain was retrieved from a study of blood T cell repertoires in COVID-19. TCRdb's table, derived via immunoSEQ multiplex PCR, lists solely in-frame clones and lacks some. Altogether some 38,000 clones are present, 84% being singletons, with the ten largest covering roughly 1.7%. The V gene lost 2 bases and the J gene lost 4 bases, with 12 bases spanning the gap. Germline CDR1 SGHRS, CDR2 YFSETQ. This CDR3 spans 14 amino acids. The rearrangement uses TRBV5-1 and TRBJ1-2, with D unclear. Source material: peripheral blood. This receptor was identified in a man between 60 and 70 years old with COVID-19, enrolled during active disease. The CDR3 DNA sequence: TGCGCCAGCAGCTTCGAACCCGAGGGCTATGGCTACACCTTC. It is translated as CASSFEPEGYGYTF.